This TCR beta chain came from a study of CD8 T cells in Susac syndrome. This CDR3 region has 13 residues. Germline V gene lookup returns CDR1 DFQATT and CDR2 SNEGSKA (reference sequence). J gave up 4 bases and V 5 bases, and 1 base lay outside the gene matches. Sequencing of TCR beta, carried out with a high-throughput approach, was applied to CD8+ and CD4+ T cells from the blood. Reverse transcription of roughly 0.5 to 1 ug RNA was performed with random hexamers. MiXCR was run by TCRdb on the immunoSEQ multiplex PCR reads, yielding one entry per CDR3 protein. The sample has some 130,000 distinct CDR3 sequences, around 95% seen once.

The chain combines TRBV20-1 with TRBJ2-7; TRBD2 matches 14 bases. Sequencing was done on a sample of CD8+ T cells from PBMCs. This TCR derives from a human donor with Susac syndrome. The CDR3 protein is CSAGTSGRYEQYF. The CDR3 DNA is TGCAGTGCTGGGACTAGCGGGAGATACGAGCAGTACTTC.